This TCR beta chain is from a study of vaccination and CD4 T cells after COVID-19. Study overall: Post-COVID specimens were obtained a median approximately 95 days after diagnosis (range 35 to 161).

Oncomine TCR Beta short-read sequencing was applied to DNA from cultured CD4+ T cells. MiXCR was run by TCRdb on the PCR reads, yielding one entry per CDR3 protein. The sample consists of about 16,000 distinct CDR3 sequences, 60% to 70% of them appearing once. Note on this clonotype: The antigen is unknown.

Treatment: approximately 11-day PBMC culture with coronavirus spike peptide pools or control peptides (ViraFEST assay). TCR sequencing followed the expansion of antigen-specific T cells with peptide pools in ViraFEST. The sample taken for sequencing was CD4+ T cells from blood, cultured in vitro. This sequence originates from a human donor who had recovered from COVID-19.

CDR3 sequence: CASYSSGTAPNNEQFF. In DNA, the CDR3 is TGCGCCAGCTATTCATCCGGGACAGCGCCCAACAATGAGCAGTTCTTC. The chain recombines TRBV10-2 with TRBJ2-1, with 7 bases lining up with TRBD1. Looked up from germline, CDR1 is WSHSY and CDR2 is SAAADI. The CDR3 consists of 16 residues. The V segment lost 8 bases and the J segment 5 bases; nucleotides outside the gene matches: 15.